These T cell receptor beta chains were read from a single sample in a study of technical replicates of blood from a handful of donors. The protocol was immunoSEQ multiplex PCR, while the TCRdb copy is restricted to in-frame clones and leaves out a portion. The sample includes around 80,000 clones, 89% of them seen just once. The sample consisted of T cells isolated from PBMCs. The receptors derive from a human donor in good health. Both conserved end residues are part of each CDR3. D genes are given only for firm matches. Size is omitted from some rows. Given values are once, few, many or a class for expanded clones.

V: TRBV13; D: TRBD1; length: 15; size: NA; J: TRBJ1-2; CDR3: CASSLSYTGVYGYTF; DNA: TGTGCCAGCAGCTTATCCTATACAGGGGTTTACGGCTACACCTTC
V: TRBV7-2; D: NA; length: 16; size: once; J: TRBJ2-2; CDR3: CASSLRTVSNTGELFF; DNA: TGTGCCAGCAGCTTAAGGACAGTCTCGAACACCGGGGAGCTGTTTTTT
V: TRBV5-5; D: TRBD1; length: 14; size: NA; J: TRBJ1-4; CDR3: CASSFGGQTEKLFF; DNA: TGTGCCAGCAGCTTTGGGGGACAGACAGAAAAACTGTTTTTT
V: TRBV11-2; D: TRBD1; length: 11; size: NA; J: TRBJ2-7; CDR3: CASRTGNEQYF; DNA: TGTGCCAGCAGGACAGGGAACGAGCAGTACTTC
V: TRBV5-1; D: NA; length: 15; size: NA; J: TRBJ2-1; CDR3: CASSDRQGPYNEQFF; DNA: TGCGCCAGCAGCGACCGTCAGGGCCCCTACAATGAGCAGTTCTTC
V: TRBV25-1; D: TRBD1; length: 15; size: NA; J: TRBJ2-2; CDR3: CASSKQGASTGELFF; DNA: TGTGCCAGCAGTAAGCAGGGGGCGAGTACCGGGGAGCTGTTTTTT
V: TRBV28; D: NA; length: 12; size: NA; J: TRBJ2-7; CDR3: CASSHVANEQYF; DNA: TGTGCCAGCAGTCATGTGGCAAACGAGCAGTACTTC
V: TRBV11-2; D: NA; length: 13; size: NA; J: TRBJ1-5; CDR3: CASSRDKNQPQHF; DNA: TGTGCCAGCAGCCGGGACAAAAATCAGCCCCAGCATTTT
V: TRBV7-3; D: NA; length: 13; size: once; J: TRBJ2-5; CDR3: CASSLYGMETQYF; DNA: TGTGCCAGCAGCTTATACGGGATGGAGACCCAGTACTTC
V: TRBV10-3; D: NA; length: 11; size: NA; J: TRBJ2-1; CDR3: CAIGRDNEQFF; DNA: TGTGCCATTGGTCGGGACAATGAGCAGTTCTTC
V: TRBV19; D: TRBD2; length: 19; size: NA; J: TRBJ2-1; CDR3: CASTRLLWTSGLSYNEQFF; DNA: TGTGCCAGTACCCGTCTTCTTTGGACTAGCGGGTTATCCTACAATGAGCAGTTCTTC
V: TRBV6-5; D: NA; length: 13; size: NA; J: TRBJ2-5; CDR3: CASGLPRRETQYF; DNA: TGTGCCAGCGGACTCCCGAGGCGAGAGACCCAGTACTTC
V: TRBV29-1; D: NA; length: 11; size: few; J: TRBJ2-2; CDR3: CSVRNTGELFF; DNA: TGCAGCGTCCGGAACACCGGGGAGCTGTTTTTT
V: TRBV10-3; D: NA; length: 15; size: NA; J: TRBJ2-7; CDR3: CAISESKGVADEQYF; DNA: TGTGCCATCAGTGAGTCTAAGGGGGTCGCCGACGAGCAGTACTTC
V: TRBV18; D: TRBD1; length: 15; size: NA; J: TRBJ2-7; CDR3: CASSPPNRGTYEQYF; DNA: TGTGCCAGCTCACCACCTAACAGGGGAACCTACGAGCAGTACTTC
V: TRBV7-9; D: NA; length: 14; size: NA; J: TRBJ1-2; CDR3: CASSLSGELDGYTF; DNA: TGTGCCAGCAGCTTATCTGGTGAGCTTGATGGCTACACCTTC
V: TRBV18; D: NA; length: 14; size: NA; J: TRBJ1-2; CDR3: CASSPGAGNYGYTF; DNA: TGTGCCAGCTCACCAGGGGCAGGGAACTATGGCTACACCTTC
V: TRBV2; D: NA; length: 14; size: NA; J: TRBJ2-2; CDR3: CASSPRTNTGELFF; DNA: TGTGCCAGCAGTCCCCGAACAAACACCGGGGAGCTGTTTTTT
V: TRBV2; D: NA; length: 14; size: NA; J: TRBJ1-2; CDR3: CASSVTEGNYGYTF; DNA: TGTGCCAGCAGTGTTACGGAGGGGAACTATGGCTACACCTTC
V: TRBV5-1; D: NA; length: 14; size: NA; J: TRBJ1-1; CDR3: CASSPRGGPTEAFF; DNA: TGCGCCAGCAGCCCTCGGGGGGGGCCCACTGAAGCTTTCTTT
V: TRBV7-9; D: NA; length: 17; size: NA; J: TRBJ1-1; CDR3: CASSRMIGALGNTEAFF; DNA: TGTGCCAGCAGCCGAATGATCGGAGCCCTCGGGAACACTGAAGCTTTCTTT
V: TRBV7-9; D: NA; length: 15; size: NA; J: TRBJ2-5; CDR3: CASSPPRRGGETQYF; DNA: TGTGCCAGCAGCCCCCCTCGTAGGGGAGGAGAGACCCAGTACTTC
V: TRBV10-3; D: TRBD1; length: 12; size: NA; J: TRBJ1-1; CDR3: CATNSPGGQAFF; DNA: TGTGCCACCAATTCACCAGGGGGGCAAGCTTTCTTT
V: TRBV5-6; D: NA; length: 12; size: NA; J: TRBJ1-3; CDR3: CASSLLGNTIYF; DNA: TGTGCCAGCAGCTTACTTGGAAACACCATATATTTT
V: TRBV21-1; D: NA; length: 13; size: NA; J: TRBJ2-7; CDR3: CASSKGTGGEQYF; DNA: TGTGCCAGCAGCAAAGGGACAGGGGGCGAGCAGTACTTC
V: TRBV5-1; D: TRBD2; length: 15; size: NA; J: TRBJ2-1; CDR3: CASSFGSGRVNEQFF; DNA: TGCGCCAGCAGCTTCGGCAGCGGGAGGGTAAATGAGCAGTTCTTC
V: TRBV10-3; D: NA; length: 14; size: NA; J: TRBJ1-2; CDR3: CAPLCRENSYGYTF; DNA: TGTGCCCCCCTTTGTCGCGAGAACAGCTATGGCTACACCTTC
V: TRBV5-6; D: NA; length: 13; size: NA; J: TRBJ2-5; CDR3: CASSNTVKETQYF; DNA: TGTGCCAGCAGCAACACAGTAAAAGAGACCCAGTACTTC
V: TRBV2; D: NA; length: 15; size: NA; J: TRBJ2-6; CDR3: CASLSGSSGANVLTF; DNA: TGTGCCAGTCTCTCAGGGTCAAGTGGGGCCAACGTCCTGACTTTC
V: TRBV7-3; D: NA; length: 14; size: NA; J: TRBJ2-1; CDR3: CASSLGPPYNEQFF; DNA: TGTGCCAGCAGCTTAGGGCCGCCCTACAATGAGCAGTTCTTC
V: TRBV7-3; D: NA; length: 14; size: once; J: TRBJ2-1; CDR3: CASSLAGSYNEQFF; DNA: TGTGCCAGCAGCTTAGCGGGCTCCTACAATGAGCAGTTCTTC
V: TRBV28; D: NA; length: 16; size: few; J: TRBJ1-1; CDR3: CASSLNRVRGRTEAFF; DNA: TGTGCCAGCAGTTTGAACAGGGTGAGAGGGAGAACTGAAGCTTTCTTT
V: TRBV7-9; D: TRBD2; length: 16; size: NA; J: TRBJ2-3; CDR3: CASSSQLAGGPDTQYF; DNA: TGTGCCAGCAGCTCCCAACTAGCGGGAGGGCCAGATACGCAGTATTTT
V: TRBV5-1; D: TRBD1; length: 15; size: NA; J: TRBJ1-1; CDR3: CASSLIGQGSTEAFF; DNA: TGCGCCAGCAGCTTGATTGGACAGGGTAGCACTGAAGCTTTCTTT
V: TRBV28; D: TRBD2; length: 18; size: NA; J: TRBJ2-7; CDR3: CASSSPGTSGRIFDEQYF; DNA: TGTGCCAGCAGTTCCCCGGGGACTAGCGGGAGGATATTTGACGAGCAGTACTTC
V: TRBV7-2; D: TRBD2; length: 19; size: NA; J: TRBJ2-3; CDR3: CASSLKAGGRLYSTDTQYF; DNA: TGTGCCAGCAGCTTAAAAGCGGGAGGCCGTCTCTATAGCACAGATACGCAGTATTTT
V: TRBV28; D: TRBD1; length: 15; size: NA; J: TRBJ1-2; CDR3: CASSTHRGRLYGYTF; DNA: TGTGCCAGCAGTACTCACAGGGGAAGACTCTATGGCTACACCTTC
V: TRBV10-3; D: TRBD1; length: 15; size: NA; J: TRBJ2-1; CDR3: CAISGTGGSYNEQFF; DNA: TGTGCCATCAGTGGGACAGGGGGGTCCTACAATGAGCAGTTCTTC
V: TRBV9; D: TRBD2; length: 15; size: NA; J: TRBJ2-7; CDR3: CASSAGTSLSYEQYF; DNA: TGTGCCAGCAGCGCCGGGACTAGCTTATCTTACGAGCAGTACTTC
V: TRBV25-1; D: TRBD2; length: 15; size: NA; J: TRBJ2-1; CDR3: CASKRGGTRLNEQFF; DNA: TGTGCCAGCAAAAGGGGGGGGACTAGACTTAATGAGCAGTTCTTC
V: TRBV7-7; D: TRBD2; length: 16; size: NA; J: TRBJ2-5; CDR3: CASSLGASGRQETQYF; DNA: TGTGCTAGCAGCCTGGGGGCTAGCGGGAGACAAGAGACCCAGTACTTC